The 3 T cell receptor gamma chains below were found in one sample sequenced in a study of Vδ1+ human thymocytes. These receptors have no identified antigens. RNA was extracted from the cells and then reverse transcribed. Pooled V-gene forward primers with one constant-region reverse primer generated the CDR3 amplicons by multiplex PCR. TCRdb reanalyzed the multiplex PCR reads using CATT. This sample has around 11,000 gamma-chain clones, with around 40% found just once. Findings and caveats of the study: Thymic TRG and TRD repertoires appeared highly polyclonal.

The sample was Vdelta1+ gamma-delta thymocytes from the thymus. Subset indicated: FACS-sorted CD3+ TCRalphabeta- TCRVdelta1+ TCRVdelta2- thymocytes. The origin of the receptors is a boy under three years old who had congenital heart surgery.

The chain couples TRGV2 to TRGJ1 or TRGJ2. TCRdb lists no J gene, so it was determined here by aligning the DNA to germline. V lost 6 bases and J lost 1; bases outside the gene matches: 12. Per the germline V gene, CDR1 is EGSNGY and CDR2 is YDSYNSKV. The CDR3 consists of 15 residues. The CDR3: CATWKEDSNYYKKLF. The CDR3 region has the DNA TGTGCCACCTGGAAGGAAGACTCTAATTATTATAAGAAACTCTTT.

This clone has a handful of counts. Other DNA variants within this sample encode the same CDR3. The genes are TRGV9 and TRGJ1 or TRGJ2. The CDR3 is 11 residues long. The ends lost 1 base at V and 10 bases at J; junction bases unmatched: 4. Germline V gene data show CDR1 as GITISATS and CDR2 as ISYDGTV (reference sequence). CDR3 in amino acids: CALWEVGKKLF. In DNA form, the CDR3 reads TGTGCCTTGTGGGAGGTTGGCAAGAAACTCTTT.

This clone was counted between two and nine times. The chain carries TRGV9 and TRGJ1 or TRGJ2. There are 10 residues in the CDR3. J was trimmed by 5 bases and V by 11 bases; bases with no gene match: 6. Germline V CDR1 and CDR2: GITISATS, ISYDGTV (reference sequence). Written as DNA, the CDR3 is TGTGCCTCTTATCATTATAAGAAACTCTTT. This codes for CASYHYKKLF.